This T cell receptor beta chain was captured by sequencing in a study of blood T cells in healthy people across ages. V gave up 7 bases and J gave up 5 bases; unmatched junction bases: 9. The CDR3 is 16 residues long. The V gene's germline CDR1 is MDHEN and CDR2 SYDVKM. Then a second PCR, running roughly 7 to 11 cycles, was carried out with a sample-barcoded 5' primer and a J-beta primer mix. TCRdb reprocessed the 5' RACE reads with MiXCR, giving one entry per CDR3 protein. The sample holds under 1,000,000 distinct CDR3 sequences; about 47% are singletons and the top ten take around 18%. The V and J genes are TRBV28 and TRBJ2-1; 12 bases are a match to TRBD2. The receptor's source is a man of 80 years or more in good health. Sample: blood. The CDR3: CASNGYRLAGDNEQFF. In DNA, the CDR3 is TGTGCCAGCAACGGTTATAGACTAGCGGGAGACAATGAGCAGTTCTTC.